This entry concerns a single T cell receptor beta chain. Antigen: not known. This record belongs to a study of cytomegalovirus exposure and HLA in healthy donors. The study's findings and limits: In most subjects, TCR beta sequences reportedly gave accurate predictions of HLA-A and HLA-B alleles. HLA allele associations emerged for around 15,000 TCR beta sequences in a later analysis, at 0.05 false discovery rate.

Primers: 60 Vbeta forward and 13 Jbeta reverse. TCRdb's table, derived via immunoSEQ multiplex PCR, lists solely in-frame clones and lacks some. The sample has fewer than 250,000 clones, over 60% seen once. Trimming pared 5 bases from V and 5 bases from J, leaving 24 bases between. The CDR3 has 17 residues. Germline CDR1 and CDR2: SNHLY and FYNNEI. The chain combines TRBV2 with TRBJ1-1; tentatively, D is TRBD1 (6 bases). This clonotype was obtained from a young man in good health and CMV-seronegative. Sample: PBMCs. The CDR3: CASSTLDPRGLETEAFF. The CDR3 nucleotides read TGTGCCAGCAGTACCCTAGACCCGCGGGGGCTGGAGACTGAAGCTTTCTTT.